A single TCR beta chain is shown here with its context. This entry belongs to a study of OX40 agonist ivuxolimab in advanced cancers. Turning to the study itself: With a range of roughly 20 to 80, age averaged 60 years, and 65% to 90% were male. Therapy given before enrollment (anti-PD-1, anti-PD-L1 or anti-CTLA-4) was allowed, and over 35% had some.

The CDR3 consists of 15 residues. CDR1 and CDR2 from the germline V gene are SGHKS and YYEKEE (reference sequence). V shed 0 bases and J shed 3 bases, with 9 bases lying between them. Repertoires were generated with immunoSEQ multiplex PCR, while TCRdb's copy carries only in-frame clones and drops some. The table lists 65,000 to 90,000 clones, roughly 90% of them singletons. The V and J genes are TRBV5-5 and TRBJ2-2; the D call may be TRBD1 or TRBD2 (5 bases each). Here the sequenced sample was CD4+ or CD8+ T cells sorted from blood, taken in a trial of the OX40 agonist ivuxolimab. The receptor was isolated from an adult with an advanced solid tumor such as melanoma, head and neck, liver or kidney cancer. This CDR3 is CASSLVTADTGELFF. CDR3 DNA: TGTGCCAGCAGCTTGGTGACAGCGGACACCGGGGAGCTGTTTTTT.